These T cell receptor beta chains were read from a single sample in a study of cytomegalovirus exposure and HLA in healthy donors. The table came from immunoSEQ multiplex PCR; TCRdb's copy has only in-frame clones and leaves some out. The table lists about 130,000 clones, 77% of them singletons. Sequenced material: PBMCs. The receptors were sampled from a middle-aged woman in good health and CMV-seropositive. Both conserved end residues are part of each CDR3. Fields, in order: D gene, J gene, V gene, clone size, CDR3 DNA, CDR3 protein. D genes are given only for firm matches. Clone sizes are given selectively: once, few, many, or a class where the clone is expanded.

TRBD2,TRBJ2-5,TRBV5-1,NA,TGCGCCAGCAGCTCGGTAGCGGGAAGGAAACAAGAGACCCAGTACTTC,CASSSVAGRKQETQYF
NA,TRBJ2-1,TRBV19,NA,TGTGCCAGTTCGAGGACAGGATCGACGGCGGGAGGCTCCTACAATGAGCAGTTCTTC,CASSRTGSTAGGSYNEQFF
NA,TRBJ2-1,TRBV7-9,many,TGTGCCAGCAGGGCGGGACTCTCCTCCTACAATGAGCAGTTCTTC,CASRAGLSSYNEQFF
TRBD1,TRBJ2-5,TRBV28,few,TGTGCCAGCAGTTTAACGGGACAGGGGAAGGGTGGGGCCCAGTACTTC,CASSLTGQGKGGAQYF
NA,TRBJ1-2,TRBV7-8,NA,TGTGCCAGCAGCTTAGCGGGCAGCCTCCATGTCGGCTACACCTTC,CASSLAGSLHVGYTF
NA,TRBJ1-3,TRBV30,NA,TGTGCCTGGAGTAACGCTGTCGGTGGAAACACCATATATTTT,CAWSNAVGGNTIYF
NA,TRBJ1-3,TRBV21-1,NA,TGTGCCAGCAGCAAATATATTAGGGGCCCCTCAGGAAACACCATATATTTT,CASSKYIRGPSGNTIYF
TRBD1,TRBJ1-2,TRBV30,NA,TGTGCCTGGAGTCTCCCCCTCGGGACAGGGAACTATGGCTACACCTTC,CAWSLPLGTGNYGYTF
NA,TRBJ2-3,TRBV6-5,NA,TGTGCCAGCAAAGCGCCTAGAATTGGCACAGATACGCAGTATTTT,CASKAPRIGTDTQYF
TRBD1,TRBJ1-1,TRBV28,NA,TGTGCCAGCAGTCCTTGGACAGGGGCCACTGAAGCTTTCTTT,CASSPWTGATEAFF
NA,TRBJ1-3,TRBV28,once,TGTGCCAGCAAGGTCGGGGGCTCTGGAAACACCATATATTTT,CASKVGGSGNTIYF
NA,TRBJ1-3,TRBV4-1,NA,TGCGCCAGCAGCGTTCGTCCTACCGACAACTCTGGAAACACCATATATTTT,CASSVRPTDNSGNTIYF
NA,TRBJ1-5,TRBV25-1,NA,TGTGCCAGCAGTGCCGTGGGGGGATATCAGCCCCAGCATTTT,CASSAVGGYQPQHF
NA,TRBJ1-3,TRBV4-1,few,TGCGCCAGCAGCCAAACGAGGGGAAACACCATATATTTT,CASSQTRGNTIYF
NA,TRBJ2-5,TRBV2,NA,TGTGCCAGCGATCGGGATCAAGAGACCCAGTACTTC,CASDRDQETQYF
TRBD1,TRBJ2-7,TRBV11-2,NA,TGTGCCAGCAGCTCCAACAGGGGCTGGCACGAGCAGTACTTC,CASSSNRGWHEQYF
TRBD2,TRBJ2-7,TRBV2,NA,TGTGCCAGCAGTGATACTAGCGGGACCCCCTACGAGCAGTACTTC,CASSDTSGTPYEQYF
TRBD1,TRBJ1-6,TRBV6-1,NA,TGTGCCAGCAGCAGAAACAGGGGATATAATTCACCCCTCCACTTT,CASSRNRGYNSPLHF
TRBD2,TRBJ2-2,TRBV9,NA,TGTGCCAGCAGCCTGGGGACTAGCGGGAGGACCGGGGAGCTGTTTTTT,CASSLGTSGRTGELFF
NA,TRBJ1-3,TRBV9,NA,TGTGCCAGCAGCCCCCAAGACAGTCTCTCTGGAAACACCATATATTTT,CASSPQDSLSGNTIYF
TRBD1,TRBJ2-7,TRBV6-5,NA,TGTGCCAGCAGGAGGACAGGCCCCTACGAGCAGTACTTC,CASRRTGPYEQYF
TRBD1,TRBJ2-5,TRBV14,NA,TGTGCCAGCAGCCCGACAGGGGTGGAAGAGACCCAGTACTTC,CASSPTGVEETQYF
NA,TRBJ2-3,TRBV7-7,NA,TGTGCCAGCAGCTTAACCGGGGGACCAGATACGCAGTATTTT,CASSLTGGPDTQYF
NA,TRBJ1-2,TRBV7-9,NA,TGTGCCAGCAGCTCGGAACAGGTTAGGGGCTATGGCTACACCTTC,CASSSEQVRGYGYTF
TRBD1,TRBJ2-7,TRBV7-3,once,TGTGCCAGCAGCTTATCCCACGACAGGGGCTTGTACGAGCAGTACTTC,CASSLSHDRGLYEQYF
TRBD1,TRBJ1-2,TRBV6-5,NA,TGTGCCAGCAGTTCGACAGGGTACAATGGCTACACCTTC,CASSSTGYNGYTF
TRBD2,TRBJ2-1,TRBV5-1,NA,TGCGCCAGCAGCCTACTAGCGGGGGGGGGTGAGCAGTTCTTC,CASSLLAGGGEQFF
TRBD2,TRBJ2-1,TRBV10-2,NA,TGCGCCAGCAGTAGACGGACTAGCGGGAGTTCCTACAATGAGCAGTTCTTC,CASSRRTSGSSYNEQFF
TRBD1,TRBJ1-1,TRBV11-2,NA,TGTGCCAGCAGCTCTACAGGACAGGGGGCGAGAGGGAACACTGAAGCTTTCTTT,CASSSTGQGARGNTEAFF
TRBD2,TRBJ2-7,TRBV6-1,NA,TGTGCCAGCAGTGAACGGGGGGGGTACTACGAGCAGTACTTC,CASSERGGYYEQYF
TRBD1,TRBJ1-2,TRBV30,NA,TGTGCCCGCGGGACAGGGGACTTCTATGGCTACACCTTC,CARGTGDFYGYTF
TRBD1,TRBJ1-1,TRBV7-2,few,TGTGCCAGCAGCCCCCGTCGTCAGACAGGGGCTTTCTTT,CASSPRRQTGAFF
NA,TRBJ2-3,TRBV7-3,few,TGTGCCAGCAGCCCCGGACAGACCAGGGGAGATACGCAGTATTTT,CASSPGQTRGDTQYF
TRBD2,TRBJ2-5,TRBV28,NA,TGTGCCAGCTCTAGCGGCAGACAAGAGACCCAGTACTTC,CASSSGRQETQYF
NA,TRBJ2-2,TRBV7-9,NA,TGTGCCAGCAGCGGGCTCCAGTTGGACTGGCCCGGGGAGCTGTTTTTT,CASSGLQLDWPGELFF
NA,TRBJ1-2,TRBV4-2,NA,TGTGCCAGCAGCCAAGATATGGGCAGGGACTATGGCTACACCTTC,CASSQDMGRDYGYTF
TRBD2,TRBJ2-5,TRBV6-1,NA,TGTGCCGTTGGGACTAGCGGGAGGGCCTTCGAGACCCAGTACTTC,CAVGTSGRAFETQYF
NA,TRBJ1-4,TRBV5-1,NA,TGCGCCAGCACCCAGTTAGGCAGGGGTAAAGAAAAACTGTTTTTT,CASTQLGRGKEKLFF
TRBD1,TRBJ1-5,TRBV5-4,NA,TGTGCCAGCAGCCGGACCTCCGGGACAGGGGGCAATCAGCCCCAGCATTTT,CASSRTSGTGGNQPQHF
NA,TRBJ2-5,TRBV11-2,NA,TGTGCCAGCCACAAACAAGGGGGGGCGCAATTTGTTGAGACCCAGTACTTC,CASHKQGGAQFVETQYF
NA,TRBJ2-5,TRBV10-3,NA,TGTGCCATCAGTGAGACAGGGCAACAAGAGACCCAGTACTTC,CAISETGQQETQYF
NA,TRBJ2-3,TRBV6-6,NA,TGTGCCAGCAGTTACCCGACTAATGCAGATACGCAGTATTTT,CASSYPTNADTQYF
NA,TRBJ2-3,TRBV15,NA,TGTGCCACCAGCACCTCCCCAGGGATTAGCACAGATACGCAGTATTTT,CATSTSPGISTDTQYF